The table lists the clone carrying this TCR beta chain with many counts. What it recognizes is unknown. Trimming left V 4 bases short and J 4 bases short, with 11 bases between. The CDR3 runs to 14 residues. Germline V gene lookup returns CDR1 SGDLS and CDR2 YYNGEE. In TCRdb, the 5' RACE reads were re-called with MiXCR into one record per CDR3 protein. The repertoire holds about 110,000 distinct CDR3 sequences, with approximately 8.4% as singletons. The data were obtained in a study of T cells after yellow fever vaccination. In the study overall: Where fractions had low cell numbers, libraries were prepared from them with the SMART-Seq v4 Ultra Low Input RNA kit.

Regarding the study as a whole: Post-booster repertoires again held most primary-vaccination clones (about 96% CD4, approximately 90% CD8). Clonotypes appearing in both CD4 and CD8 compartments existed, and their share was small. A weaker but faster secondary response was observed, peaking on day 5 versus 15.

The sequence came from a man younger than 40 who received the YFV17D yellow fever vaccine. The sample consisted of CD8+ T cells sorted from PBMCs, taken 45 days after the yellow fever booster vaccination. The rearrangement links TRBV9 to TRBJ2-2; D is undetermined. The CDR3 sequence is CASSPPRFTGELFF. Written as DNA, the CDR3 is TGTGCCAGCAGCCCCCCAAGGTTCACCGGGGAGCTGTTTTTT.